One and the same sample provided the 24 T cell receptor beta chains below, sequenced in a study of CD8 T cells in ankylosing spondylitis. Study conclusions and caveats: For ankylosing spondylitis blood, a TCR beta motif of about eight highly homologous variants appeared characteristic.

MiXCR, applied by TCRdb to the 5' RACE reads, yields one record per CDR3 protein. The sample lists 450,000 to 550,000 distinct CDR3 sequences, approximately 5% occurring once. These receptors' targets are unknown. The sample was blood, either unsorted or a sorted T cell fraction (not recorded which). Source of these receptors: a male donor with ankylosing spondylitis.

This clonotype occurred many times. The chain is built from TRBV28 and TRBJ1-1; weak D call: TRBD1 (5 bases). Trimming removed 3 bases at V and 5 bases at J, with 13 bases between. This CDR3 is 14 amino acids long. The germline V gene has CDR1 MDHEN and CDR2 SYDVKM. CDR3 DNA: TGTGCCAGCAGTTTTTTCCGGGGCTGGACTGAAGCTTTCTTT. Amino acid sequence: CASSFFRGWTEAFF.

This clonotype has at least ten counts. The gene calls are TRBV29-1 and TRBJ2-5; either TRBD1 or TRBD2 may fit D (6 bases each). V lost 6 bases and J lost 0, with 11 bases in between. Germline V CDR1 and CDR2: SQVTM, ANQGSEA. The CDR3 totals 13 residues. Here the CDR3 reads CSVGGIHQETQYF. DNA of the CDR3: TGCAGCGTGGGGGGCATCCACCAAGAGACCCAGTACTTC.

This rearrangement joins TRBV20-1 to TRBJ2-5; D might be TRBD2 (6 bases). The germline V gene has CDR1 DFQATT and CDR2 SNEGSKA (reference sequence). Trimming removed 1 base at V and 4 bases at J, with 10 bases between. The CDR3 is made up of 13 amino acids. The CDR3 DNA follows: TGCAGTGCTAGAGCCCCGGGGGTAGAGACCCAGTACTTC. This encodes CSARAPGVETQYF.

This clonotype was detected many times. This chain uses TRBV18 with TRBJ1-4; D not certain. Germline assignment: CDR1 KGHSH and CDR2 LQKENI. With 3 bases removed from V and 5 bases from J, the gap between germline ends came to 7 bases. The CDR3 is 13 residues long. CDR3 amino acids: CASSPRRNEKLFF. CDR3 DNA: TGTGCCAGCTCACCCCGGAGGAATGAAAAACTGTTTTTT.

This clonotype was counted a few times. This chain connects TRBV27 to TRBJ1-2; 10 bases match TRBD1. Germline V CDR1 and CDR2: MNHEY, SMNVEV (reference sequence). With V trimmed by 5 bases and J by 4 bases, 7 bases remained unmatched. The CDR3 is 15 amino acids. Written as DNA, the CDR3 is TGTGCCAGCAGTGGCAGGACAGGGGGAGCCTATGGCTACACCTTC. It specifies CASSGRTGGAYGYTF.

This clonotype has at least ten counts. This rearrangement joins TRBV2 to TRBJ2-3; a possible D gene is TRBD1 (5 bases). The CDR3 consists of 15 residues. Trimming removed 4 bases from V and 1 base from J, with 12 bases in between. CDR1 is SNHLY and CDR2 is FYNNEI in the germline V gene. CDR3 amino acids: CASSVDIYRTDTQYF. DNA of the CDR3: TGTGCCAGCAGTGTGGACATTTATCGCACAGATACGCAGTATTTT.

The sample holds many counts of this clonotype. J is TRBJ2-1 and V is TRBV29-1; D is ambiguous. V was pared by 2 bases and J by 7 bases, with 15 bases between. The CDR3 length is 14 residues. Looked up from germline, CDR1 is SQVTM and CDR2 is ANQGSEA. CDR3 loop: CSVEPDLIGNEQFF. Here the CDR3 DNA reads TGCAGCGTTGAACCGGACCTCATCGGGAATGAGCAGTTCTTC.

This clonotype was counted many times. V usage is TRBV20-1 and J usage is TRBJ1-5; no clear D gene. This CDR3 contains 16 residues. Between the trimmed V and J ends, which lost 3 bases and 0 bases, there was a span of 15 bases. Germline V lookup: CDR1 DFQATT, CDR2 SNEGSKA (reference sequence). The CDR3 protein is CSASSPGPHSNQPQHF. The CDR3 DNA is TGCAGTGCTAGTTCCCCGGGCCCACATAGCAATCAGCCCCAGCATTTT.

This clonotype was counted only a few times. The genes are TRBV3-1 and TRBJ2-1; the match to TRBD2 covers 11 bases. The CDR3 spans 15 residues. Losses at the gene ends were 3 bases for V and 8 bases for J; bases not matched to a gene: 6. CDR1 and CDR2 (germline): LGHDT, YNNKEL (reference sequence). This CDR3 is CASSHSGRAWYEQFF. CDR3 bases: TGTGCCAGCAGCCATAGCGGGAGGGCCTGGTATGAGCAGTTCTTC.

This clonotype was detected many times. The chain joins TRBV20-1 to TRBJ1-1; D is perhaps TRBD1 (5 bases). Germline V gene lookup returns CDR1 DFQATT and CDR2 SNEGSKA (reference sequence). The CDR3 sequence is 12 residues long. Trimming pared 7 bases from V and 2 bases from J, leaving 11 bases between. The CDR3 DNA sequence: TGCAGTGAAAGACAGATCAACACTGAAGCTTTCTTT. Amino acid sequence: CSERQINTEAFF.

This clonotype was seen many times. V and J are TRBV12-3 or TRBV12-4 and TRBJ1-5; 10 bases are shared with TRBD1. The V segment lost 6 bases and the J segment 7 bases; nucleotides outside the gene matches: 3. This CDR3 is 13 amino acids long. Here the CDR3 reads CASRGTGEQPQHF. The CDR3 DNA reads TGTGCCAGCAGAGGGACAGGGGAACAGCCCCAGCATTTT.

This clonotype was counted at least ten times. The chain combines TRBV12-3 or TRBV12-4 with TRBJ1-3; D call uncertain. V gave up 6 bases and J gave up 13 bases, with 19 bases separating them. This CDR3 is 13 amino acids long. Here the CDR3 reads CASSLATQMEIYF. The DNA for the CDR3 is TGTGCCAGCAGCCTAGCAACCCAGATGGAGATATATTTT.

V is TRBV7-2 and J is TRBJ1-5; no clear D gene. CDR3 length: 15 amino acids. Germline V gives CDR1 SGHTA, CDR2 FQGNSA. The V and J ends lost 5 bases and 3 bases respectively, with 14 bases between them. The CDR3 nucleotides are TGTGCCAGCAGCCGCGATGGTGTTTACAATCAGCCCCAGCATTTT. Translation: CASSRDGVYNQPQHF. Variable domain in full (rest from reference TRBV7-2 and TRBJ1-5): GAGVSQSPSNKVTEKGKDVELRCDPISGHTALYWYRQSLGQGLEFLIYFQGNSAPDKSGLPSDRFSAERTGGSVSTLTIQRTQQEDSAVYLCASSRDGVYNQPQHFGDGTRLSIL.

Ten or more counts support this clonotype. This chain's CDR3 is CASSWGQNYEQYF. The CDR3 coding sequence is TGCGCCAGCAGCTGGGGACAGAACTACGAGCAGTACTTC. This chain joins TRBV5-1 and TRBJ2-7; 7 positions agree with TRBD1. The CDR3 extends over 13 amino acids. The V gene end was trimmed by 3 bases and the J gene end by 3 bases; junction bases not matched to a gene: 3. Germline V lookup: CDR1 SGHRS, CDR2 YFSETQ.

Ten or more counts support this clonotype. The chain recombines TRBV29-1 with TRBJ2-7, with TRBD1 matching 9 bases. Germline V gives CDR1 SQVTM, CDR2 ANQGSEA. CDR3 length equals 13 residues. V lost 7 bases, J lost 0 bases, and 4 bases stayed unmatched. CDR3 sequence: CSAQGQGSYEQYF. The DNA for the CDR3 is TGCAGCGCCCAGGGACAGGGCTCCTACGAGCAGTACTTC.

This clonotype was observed many times. This chain uses TRBV20-1 with TRBJ1-5; 9 positions agree with TRBD1. Losses at the gene ends were 6 bases for V and 6 bases for J; bases not matched to a gene: 9. Germline assignment: CDR1 DFQATT and CDR2 SNEGSKA (reference sequence). The CDR3 has 14 residues. The CDR3 spells CSAEPGQGFQPQHF. DNA for the CDR3: TGCAGTGCGGAACCGGGACAGGGTTTTCAGCCCCAGCATTTT.

The V call is TRBV7-2, the J call TRBJ1-1; 11 bases match TRBD1. CDR1 SGHTA and CDR2 FQGNSA come from the germline V gene. V shed 2 bases, J shed 4 bases, and the junction held 6 bases outside the gene matches. The CDR3 loop spans 16 amino acids. The CDR3 bases are TGTACCAGCAGCTTACCTTGGGACAGGGGGAGCACTGAAGCTTTCTTT. Its translation: CTSSLPWDRGSTEAFF.

This clonotype was seen at least ten times. This rearrangement joins TRBV5-1 to TRBJ1-1, with D possibly TRBD1 on 6 matching bases. V shed 0 bases and J shed 1 base, with 13 bases lying between them. The CDR3 length is 16 residues. CDR1 is SGHRS, CDR2 YFSETQ, per germline. The CDR3 loop reads CASSLDRAFGNTEAFF. The CDR3 region has the DNA TGCGCCAGCAGCTTGGACAGGGCCTTCGGGAACACTGAAGCTTTCTTT.

This clonotype was recorded at least ten times. This sequence joins TRBV7-2 and TRBJ2-1; D possibly corresponds to TRBD2 (6 bases). Between the trimmed V and J ends, which lost 5 bases and 12 bases, there was a span of 14 bases. CDR1 and CDR2 from the germline V gene are SGHTA and FQGNSA. CDR3 length: 12 amino acids. CDR3 in amino acids: CASSPPGGVQFF. The CDR3, as DNA: TGTGCCAGCAGCCCACCCGGGGGAGTGCAGTTCTTC.

This clonotype was counted only a few times. V and J are TRBV20-1 and TRBJ2-1; D is unclear. The CDR3 totals 10 residues. Germline V gene lookup returns CDR1 DFQATT and CDR2 SNEGSKA (reference sequence). The V end lost 6 bases, the J end lost 6 bases, and 6 bases lay between the germline ends. The CDR3, as DNA: TGCAGTGCCCTATTCAATGAGCAGTTCTTC. This translates into CSALFNEQFF.

This clonotype was seen repeatedly, ten times or more. The CDR3 spells CASSLVVGTDTQYF. CDR3 coding DNA: TGCGCCAGCAGCTTGGTCGTGGGCACAGATACGCAGTATTTT. The rearrangement uses TRBV5-1 and TRBJ2-3, with unresolved D. Looked up from germline, CDR1 is SGHRS and CDR2 is YFSETQ. The CDR3 sequence is 14 residues long. V was shortened by 0 bases and J by 1 base, with 6 bases between the two germline ends.

In this sample, this clonotype turned up a few times. The chain joins TRBV5-1 to TRBJ2-7; a weak D match, TRBD2 (6 bases). The CDR3 runs to 14 residues. CDR1 is SGHRS, CDR2 YFSETQ, per germline. The V gene lost 0 bases and the J gene lost 4 bases, with 11 bases spanning the gap. The CDR3 loop reads CASSLGGGNYEQYF. The CDR3 DNA is TGCGCCAGCAGCTTGGGGGGCGGGAATTACGAGCAGTACTTC.

This clonotype was recorded a few times. The chain carries TRBV7-6 and TRBJ2-5, with TRBD1 matching over 10 bases. The CDR3 has 19 amino acids. Germline-derived CDR1 and CDR2 are SGHVS and FNYEAQ. The V and J ends lost 4 bases and 6 bases, in that order; junction bases with no gene match: 20. Here the CDR3 reads CASSYTRDAGTGVRKTQYF. The CDR3 DNA follows: TGTGCCAGCAGCTATACCCGCGACGCCGGGACAGGGGTGAGGAAGACCCAGTACTTC.

This clonotype was seen a handful of times. V is TRBV19 and J is TRBJ1-1, with a tentative D call TRBD1 (6 bases). V was clipped by 6 bases and J by 0 bases, with 14 bases between them. The CDR3 contains 15 residues. Germline CDR1 and CDR2: LNHDA and SQIVND (reference sequence). This CDR3 is CASRGRDMMNTEAFF. As DNA, the CDR3 is TGTGCCAGTAGAGGCCGGGACATGATGAACACTGAAGCTTTCTTT.